Shown below are 30 T cell receptor beta chains from a single sample sequenced in a study of blood T cell repertoires in COVID-19 (dated by TCRdb to 2020 to 2022). The receptor library was made with the immunoSEQ multiplex PCR assay. TCRdb obtained this table from immuneACCESS and retained in-frame rearrangements with V and J assigned. These tables miss some clones; where compared with another copy, unresolved V genes account for less than half of the shortfall, and the remainder is unexplained. The sample table records a few hundred thousand clones; 80% to 90% of these occur just once. 10% of the sample comes from the top ten. The sequenced material came from PBMCs or T cells enriched from blood (not recorded which). Receptors originate from a woman aged 45 to 65 who had recovered from COVID-19.

This clone appeared a few times. The rearrangement joins TRBV5-1 to TRBJ1-6, with D uncertain. Germline CDR1 reads SGHRS; CDR2 reads YFSETQ. There are 20 residues in the CDR3. The germline V and J ends were trimmed by 1 base and 0 bases, with 20 bases remaining between them. CDR3 sequence (DNA): TGCGCCAGCAGCTTGTCGGGTTGGCAGTTGGGGAGCTCCTATAATTCACCCCTCCACTTT. Translated, it gives CASSLSGWQLGSSYNSPLHF.

In nucleotides, the CDR3 is TGTGCCAGCAGCTCCGGGGTCGTCGAGACCCAGTACTTC. Translation gives CASSSGVVETQYF. The rearrangement links TRBV11-2 to TRBJ2-5; TRBD2 is a possible D gene (5 bases). Germline V gene sequence: CDR1 SGHAT, CDR2 FQNNGV. CDR3 length: 13 residues. V shed 4 bases and J shed 5 bases, with 11 bases lying between them. The complete variable domain, with remaining parts taken from reference TRBV11-2 and TRBJ2-5, reads EAGVAQSPRYKIIEKRQSVAFWCNPISGHATLYWYQQILGQGPKLLIQFQNNGVVDDSQLPKDRFSAERLKGVDSTLKIQPAKLEDSAVYLCASSSGVVETQYFGPGTRLLVL.

This sequence joins TRBV11-2 and TRBJ2-5; D gene unclear. The CDR3 totals 12 residues. V dropped 1 base and J dropped 6 bases, with 6 bases sitting between them. The germline CDR1 and CDR2 sequences are SGHAT and FQNNGV. The CDR3, as DNA: TGTGCCAGCAGCTTAGGGGCCAAGACCCAGTACTTC. Translated: CASSLGAKTQYF.

This chain joins TRBV3-1 (or the pseudogene TRBV3-2) and TRBJ2-1; 9 nucleotides agree with TRBD2. The CDR3 consists of 17 residues. CDR1 and CDR2 from the germline V gene are LGHDT and YNNKEL (reference sequence). Trimming cost V 0 bases and J 2 bases; bases outside gene matches: 5. CDR3 nucleotides: TGTGCCAGCAGCCAAGATGGGGTAGCGGGGGCCTACAATGAGCAGTTCTTC. This codes for CASSQDGVAGAYNEQFF.

This clone has just one count. The chain combines TRBV29-1 with TRBJ2-7; D not resolved. Germline V CDR1 and CDR2: SQVTM, ANQGSEA. The CDR3 is made up of 12 amino acids. V dropped 6 bases and J dropped 2 bases, with 11 bases sitting between them. CDR3 nucleotide sequence: TGCAGCGTCGTGACATTCACCTACGAGCAGTACTTC. Protein: CSVVTFTYEQYF.

The chain has TRBV5-1 and TRBJ1-6; D is undetermined. V lost 3 bases and J 5 bases, leaving 3 bases between the germline ends. CDR3 size: 12 residues. Germline V gives CDR1 SGHRS, CDR2 YFSETQ. CDR3 in amino acids: CASSSDNSPLHF. DNA of the CDR3: TGCGCCAGCAGCTCAGATAATTCACCCCTCCACTTT.

CDR3: CASSLETGNSPLHF. CDR3 sequence (DNA): TGTGCCAGCAGCCTAGAGACAGGGAATTCACCCCTCCACTTT. This rearrangement joins TRBV14 to TRBJ1-6; 7 nucleotides agree with TRBD1. CDR3 length equals 14 residues. CDR1 is SGHDN, CDR2 FVKESK, per germline. The trim removed 4 bases at V and 7 bases at J, leaving 4 bases unmatched.

The chain uses TRBV3-1 (or the pseudogene TRBV3-2) and TRBJ1-3; 7 nucleotides align to TRBD1. This CDR3 is 15 amino acids long. Germline V gives CDR1 LGHDT, CDR2 YNNKEL (reference sequence). V gave up 4 bases and J gave up 2 bases; unmatched junction bases: 5. CDR3 region: CASSPTTGAGNTIYF. In DNA, the CDR3 is TGTGCCAGCAGCCCCACTACAGGGGCTGGAAACACCATATATTTT.

The chain joins TRBV13 to TRBJ2-7; a possible D gene is TRBD2 (6 bases). Germline CDR1 PRHDT, CDR2 FYEKMQ (reference sequence). V was pared by 5 bases and J by 6 bases, with 8 bases between. The length of the CDR3 is 11 residues. CDR3 protein: CASSLRGEQYF. CDR3 in DNA: TGTGCCAGCAGCCTGCGGGGCGAGCAGTACTTC.

The rearrangement links TRBV11-2 to TRBJ1-2; TRBD1 matches 9 bases. Unmatched junction bases numbered 11, after V lost 4 bases and J lost 8 bases. Germline V gives CDR1 SGHAT, CDR2 FQNNGV. CDR3 size: 15 residues. CDR3 protein: CASSSPGQGSIGYTF. The DNA of the CDR3 is TGTGCCAGCAGCTCACCGGGACAGGGCTCTATAGGCTACACCTTC.

This chain links TRBV7-9 with TRBJ2-7; 7 bases map to TRBD1. The CDR3 length is 16 residues. V lost 4 bases and J lost 3; bases outside the gene matches: 12. The V gene's germline CDR1 is SEHNR and CDR2 FQNEAQ (reference sequence). CDR3 in amino acids: CASSSRTPGQSYEQYF. The CDR3 DNA reads as TGTGCCAGCAGCTCGCGTACACCGGGACAGAGCTACGAGCAGTACTTC.

V usage is TRBV7-2 and J usage is TRBJ2-3, with TRBD1 identical over 10 bases. Germline values: CDR1 SGHTA, CDR2 FQGNSA. The J segment lost 2 bases and the V segment lost 5 bases, leaving 4 bases of the junction unmatched. This CDR3 contains 15 residues. The CDR3 nucleotides are TGTGCCAGCAGCCTCGGGACAGGGGCCACAGATACGCAGTATTTT. It encodes CASSLGTGATDTQYF.

J is TRBJ1-2 and V is TRBV12-3 or TRBV12-4; D is ambiguous. The CDR3 sequence is 12 residues long. Trimming pared 5 bases from V and 4 bases from J, leaving 8 bases between. The CDR3 loop reads CASSKTTYGYTF. The CDR3 DNA is TGTGCCAGCAGTAAGACAACCTATGGCTACACCTTC.

The chain recombines TRBV7-9 with TRBJ2-7, with D unresolved. The germline V and J ends were trimmed by 10 bases and 0 bases, with 19 bases remaining between them. The CDR3 spans 15 residues. Germline V gives CDR1 SEHNR, CDR2 FQNEAQ (reference sequence). CDR3 residues: CATWRFPDTSYEQYF. CDR3 sequence (DNA): TGTGCCACCTGGCGGTTCCCGGATACCTCCTACGAGCAGTACTTC.

The DNA of the CDR3 is TGTGCCAGCAGCTTAGCCGGGAGAAACACCATATATTTT. As protein: CASSLAGRNTIYF. The genes are TRBV11-2 and TRBJ1-3, with D hard to call. The germline V and J ends were trimmed by 1 base and 5 bases, with 6 bases remaining between them. The CDR3 has 13 residues. CDR1 SGHAT and CDR2 FQNNGV come from the germline V gene.

This rearrangement joins TRBV7-2 to TRBJ2-1; tentative D call: TRBD2 (7 bases). This CDR3 comprises 15 residues. The V and J ends lost 5 bases and 6 bases respectively, with 17 bases between them. The V gene's germline CDR1 is SGHTA and CDR2 FQGNSA. The CDR3 spells CASSPFGGGLNEQFF. The CDR3 DNA sequence: TGTGCCAGCAGCCCTTTCGGCGGGGGCCTCAATGAGCAGTTCTTC.

The chain couples TRBV2 to TRBJ1-2; 7 bases are a match to TRBD1. The trim removed 5 bases at V and 8 bases at J, leaving 11 bases unmatched. This CDR3 has 14 residues. Germline CDR1 reads SNHLY; CDR2 reads FYNNEI. CDR3 nucleotide sequence: TGTGCCAGCAGTAAAAGGCAGGGGGACCTCGGCTACACCTTC. It encodes CASSKRQGDLGYTF.

This chain joins TRBV5-8 and TRBJ1-4; D might be TRBD1 (5 bases). Looked up from germline, CDR1 is SGHTS and CDR2 is YDEGEE. Trimming removed 0 bases from V and 8 bases from J, with 14 bases in between. The length of the CDR3 is 15 residues. The CDR3, as DNA: TGTGCCAGCAGCTTGGGGCAGGGCCAAGAAGAAAAACTGTTTTTT. Translation: CASSLGQGQEEKLFF.

The J gene is TRBJ1-5, the V gene TRBV4-1; 8 bases match TRBD1. The CDR3 length is 15 residues. CDR1 is MGHRA and CDR2 is YSYEKL in the germline V gene. With 3 bases clipped from V and 6 bases from J, the junction kept 7 bases outside the gene matches. Written as DNA, the CDR3 is TGCGCCAGCAGCCAGCCCGACAGGGGCGGTCAGCCCCAGCATTTT. Translation: CASSQPDRGGQPQHF.

This clone was counted a few times. The chain has TRBV28 and TRBJ1-2, with D maybe TRBD1 (5 bases). The V and J ends lost 8 bases and 2 bases respectively, with 18 bases between them. The CDR3 is 15 amino acids. Germline V CDR1 and CDR2: MDHEN, SYDVKM. The chain's CDR3 is CASRLPVAGNYGYTF. CDR3 DNA: TGTGCCAGCCGCCTCCCGGTGGCAGGGAACTATGGCTACACCTTC.

The genes are TRBV7-2 and TRBJ1-5; no clear D gene. The CDR3 runs to 14 residues. V was pared by 5 bases and J by 0 bases, with 8 bases between. From germline, CDR1 is SGHTA and CDR2 FQGNSA. The CDR3 DNA follows: TGTGCCAGCAGCCAAGAGCGTAGCAATCAGCCCCAGCATTTT. It encodes CASSQERSNQPQHF.

This chain links TRBV3-1 (or the pseudogene TRBV3-2) with TRBJ2-7; 10 bases map to TRBD2. This CDR3 has 19 amino acids. Germline CDR1 reads LGHDT; CDR2 reads YNNKEL (reference sequence). V shed 0 bases, J shed 0 bases, and the junction held 11 bases outside the gene matches. CDR3 protein: CASSQDGGLAGAYSYEQYF. DNA for the CDR3: TGTGCCAGCAGCCAAGATGGGGGGCTAGCGGGGGCCTACTCCTACGAGCAGTACTTC.

The chain is built from TRBV7-6 and TRBJ1-2; D gene unclear. Trimming took off 5 bases at V and 5 bases at J, with 12 bases between the two ends. The CDR3 extends over 13 amino acids. Germline assignment: CDR1 SGHVS and CDR2 FNYEAQ. As DNA, the CDR3 is TGTGCCAGCAGCCCGATGGAACAGTATGGCTACACCTTC. Its translation is CASSPMEQYGYTF.

The chain recombines TRBV19 with TRBJ1-1; D is ambiguous. Germline V gives CDR1 LNHDA, CDR2 SQIVND (reference sequence). V was trimmed by 9 bases and J by 1 base, leaving 12 bases between them. The CDR3 covers 13 residues. DNA of the CDR3: TGTGCCAGCAGAACTACGTCGAACACTGAAGCTTTCTTT. Amino acids: CASRTTSNTEAFF.

The chain employs TRBV6-5 and TRBJ1-1, with 7 bases that match TRBD1. J was trimmed by 7 bases and V by 6 bases; bases with no gene match: 8. Germline CDR1 is MNHEY and CDR2 is SVGAGI. This CDR3 contains 13 residues. The CDR3, as DNA: TGTGCCAGCAGCCGACAGGGCCACGATGAAGCTTTCTTT. It specifies CASSRQGHDEAFF.

This chain connects TRBV19 to TRBJ1-1; D is perhaps TRBD1 (6 bases). The ends were cut back, 6 bases at V and 1 base at J, with 18 bases in the middle. This CDR3 contains 16 residues. Germline V gene data show CDR1 as LNHDA and CDR2 as SQIVND (reference sequence). The CDR3 region is CASSTRGGGQNTEAFF. The CDR3 coding sequence is TGTGCCAGTAGCACCCGAGGGGGAGGGCAGAACACTGAAGCTTTCTTT.

The V call is TRBV28, the J call TRBJ2-5, with a possible D match to TRBD1 (6 bases). The germline gives CDR1 MDHEN, CDR2 SYDVKM. With 1 base removed from V and 2 bases from J, the gap between germline ends came to 11 bases. The CDR3 is 15 residues long. The CDR3 region is CASSLFGRGQETQYF. The CDR3 DNA follows: TGTGCCAGCAGTTTATTCGGTAGGGGGCAAGAGACCCAGTACTTC.

V is TRBV7-8 and J is TRBJ2-7, with D uncertain. Trimming took 5 bases from V and 5 from J, leaving 10 bases between them. The CDR3 runs 12 residues. CDR1 is SGHVS and CDR2 is FQNEAQ in the germline V gene. This CDR3 reads CASSPNPHEQYF. The CDR3 DNA reads TGTGCCAGCAGCCCCAATCCCCACGAGCAGTACTTC.

The genes are TRBV6-2 or TRBV6-3 and TRBJ2-3; 8 positions match TRBD2. In germline, CDR1 is MNHEY, CDR2 SVGEGT. Trimming cost V 3 bases and J 2 bases; bases outside gene matches: 10. There are 17 residues in the CDR3. CDR3 loop: CASSYSPRTSPTDTQYF. CDR3 sequence (DNA): TGTGCCAGCAGTTATTCTCCGCGGACTAGCCCCACAGATACGCAGTATTTT.

This chain uses TRBV19 with TRBJ2-5; 8 nucleotides match TRBD2. Germline CDR1 is LNHDA and CDR2 is SQIVND (reference sequence). Trimming removed 3 bases from V and 4 bases from J; junction bases left unmatched: 10. CDR3 length: 16 residues. CDR3 loop: CASSMEAGGLLETQYF. CDR3 DNA: TGTGCCAGTAGTATGGAGGCGGGAGGACTCCTAGAGACCCAGTACTTC.